A single sample is the source of the 18 T cell receptor beta chains below, sequenced in a study of blood T cell repertoires in COVID-19. Profiling relied on immunoSEQ multiplex PCR, and the TCRdb table lists in-frame clones only, not all of them. The repertoire consists of roughly 120,000 clones, with about 80% occurring once and the leading ten covering 7% to 9.5%. Material: peripheral blood. All receptors derive from a man between 65 and 85 years old with active or convalescent COVID-19.

The rearrangement links TRBV15 to TRBJ1-1; D remains ambiguous. Germline V lookup: CDR1 LNHNV, CDR2 YYDKDF (reference sequence). V lost 2 bases to trimming and J lost 0 bases, with 4 bases between them. The CDR3 contains 13 residues. The CDR3 region has the DNA TGTGCCACCAGCAGACCGGTGAACACTGAAGCTTTCTTT. Amino acids: CATSRPVNTEAFF.

The sample holds one count of this clone. The rearrangement joins TRBV6-4 to TRBJ1-2; D possibly corresponds to TRBD1 (6 bases). V was cut by 3 bases and J by 6 bases, with 20 bases left in between. The CDR3 length is 16 residues. Germline V gene sequence: CDR1 MRHNA, CDR2 SNTAGT. This CDR3 reads CASSEWWTEPSDGYTF. CDR3 bases: TGTGCCAGCAGTGAATGGTGGACAGAGCCTTCGGATGGCTACACCTTC.

The rearrangement uses TRBV18 and TRBJ1-5; 7 bases map to TRBD1. Germline V CDR1 and CDR2: KGHSH, LQKENI. Trimming removed 0 bases from V and 7 bases from J; junction bases left unmatched: 3. This CDR3 is built from 14 residues. The CDR3 sequence is CASSPPTGKQPQHF. The CDR3 DNA follows: TGTGCCAGCTCACCACCGACAGGGAAACAGCCCCAGCATTTT.

The chain combines TRBV2 with TRBJ2-7, with a possible D match to TRBD2 (6 bases). The CDR3 length is 12 residues. Trimming shortened V by 4 bases and J by 7 bases, and 11 bases separated the two germline ends. The V gene's germline CDR1 is SNHLY and CDR2 FYNNEI. This chain's CDR3 is CASSGHGGEQYF. Here the CDR3 DNA reads TGTGCCAGCAGTGGCCACGGGGGAGAGCAGTACTTC. Looking up the rest from reference TRBV2 and TRBJ2-7 gives the full variable domain: EPEVTQTPSHQVTQMGQEVILRCVPISNHLYFYWYRQILGQKVEFLVSFYNNEISEKSEIFDDQFSVERPDGSNFTLKIRSTKLEDSAMYFCASSGHGGEQYFGPGTRLTVT.

A few counts support this clone. The CDR3 DNA sequence: TGTGCCAGCAGTTTAAGGAGGTATAATTCACCCCTCCACTTT. It specifies CASSLRRYNSPLHF. The rearrangement links TRBV27 to TRBJ1-6; D gene ambiguous. CDR3 length: 14 residues. V lost 2 bases to trimming and J lost 4 bases, with 6 bases between them. Per germline, CDR1 MNHEY and CDR2 SMNVEV (reference sequence).

With regard to this clone: The junction does not match germline at one end; this may be a read error. This rearrangement joins TRBV18 to TRBJ1-1; the match to TRBD1 covers 10 bases. The germline CDR1 and CDR2 sequences are KGHSH and LQKENI. The CDR3 length is 18 residues. CDR3 DNA sequence: TGTGCCAGCTCAGCACCCCTTTCCGGGACAGGGGTGAACACTGAAGCTTTCTTT. Its translation is CASSAPLSGTGVNTEAFF.

This chain joins TRBV6-2 or TRBV6-3 and TRBJ1-6; 9 positions match TRBD1. Trimming cost V 3 bases and J 14 bases; bases outside gene matches: 11. This CDR3 has 15 amino acids. CDR1 and CDR2 from the germline V gene are MNHEY and SVGEGT. In DNA, the CDR3 is TGTGCCAGCAGTTATACGGGACAGGGTGGCTCTTCCCTCCACTTT. Its translation: CASSYTGQGGSSLHF.

The V and J genes are TRBV9 and TRBJ2-1; TRBD1 matches 7 bases. The CDR3 has 15 residues. The ends lost 4 bases at V and 8 bases at J; junction bases unmatched: 12. Germline V lookup: CDR1 SGDLS, CDR2 YYNGEE. The CDR3 reads CASSPGQVVSYEQFF. In DNA form, the CDR3 reads TGTGCCAGCAGCCCCGGACAGGTGGTTTCCTATGAGCAGTTCTTC.

The V and J genes are TRBV13 and TRBJ2-2, with TRBD2 matching 7 bases. The CDR3 spans 16 residues. V gave up 3 bases and J gave up 0 bases; unmatched junction bases: 4. CDR1 and CDR2 (germline): PRHDT, FYEKMQ (reference sequence). CDR3 loop: CASSFSGWANTGELFF. The CDR3 DNA sequence: TGTGCCAGCAGCTTTAGCGGGTGGGCGAACACCGGGGAGCTGTTTTTT.

This chain uses TRBV11-3 with TRBJ2-4, with 7 bases aligning to TRBD1. V was pared by 5 bases and J by 0 bases, with 7 bases of the junction left unmatched. Germline assignment: CDR1 SGHNT and CDR2 YENEEA. This CDR3 contains 16 residues. The CDR3 is CASSPGQEIAKNIQYF. CDR3 in DNA: TGTGCCAGCAGCCCCGGACAGGAAATAGCCAAAAACATTCAGTACTTC.

The chain couples TRBV3-1 (or the pseudogene TRBV3-2) to TRBJ1-1; no clear D gene. The germline gives CDR1 LGHDT, CDR2 YNNKEL (reference sequence). V was shortened by 1 base and J by 5 bases, with 14 bases between the two germline ends. CDR3 length: 15 amino acids. The CDR3 DNA follows: TGTGCCAGCAGCCAAGGCGGCAGCCGGGGAACTGAAGCTTTCTTT. It yields the protein CASSQGGSRGTEAFF.

This chain connects TRBV7-3 to TRBJ1-1; 7 nucleotides match TRBD1. Trimming at V came to 5 bases and at J to 7 bases, leaving 7 bases not matched to a gene. The germline V gene has CDR1 SGHTA and CDR2 FQGTGA. The CDR3 runs 13 residues. CDR3 DNA sequence: TGTGCCAGCAGCCTGGACAGGATCAGTGAAGCTTTCTTT. This translates into CASSLDRISEAFF.

Concerning this clone: The same CDR3 arises from other DNA sequences in this sample as well. This chain links TRBV11-3 with TRBJ2-6; maybe TRBD2 (5 bases). Germline V CDR1 and CDR2: SGHNT, YENEEA. CDR3 size: 17 residues. The germline V and J ends were trimmed by 5 bases and 0 bases, with 14 bases remaining between them. In nucleotides, the CDR3 is TGTGCCAGCAGCCACAGATGGGGAGTCTCTGGGGCCAACGTCCTGACTTTC. Translated, it gives CASSHRWGVSGANVLTF.

V gene TRBV23-1 combines with J gene TRBJ1-1; D gene ambiguous. TRBV23-1 carries the ORF label, with uncertain function. The CDR3 loop spans 17 amino acids. V shed 3 bases and J shed 0 bases, with 17 bases lying between them. The CDR3 region has the DNA TGCGCCAGCAGTCATTTGGCCGGGGTTAGCATGAACACTGAAGCTTTCTTT. Translated, it gives CASSHLAGVSMNTEAFF.

V and J are TRBV6-1 and TRBJ2-1; the D gene is possibly TRBD2 (6 bases). Trimming stripped 1 base from V and 4 bases from J, with 11 bases between. The CDR3 is made up of 15 amino acids. Looked up from germline, CDR1 is MNHNS and CDR2 is SASEGT. The CDR3 region is CASSEGPAGYNEQFF. In nucleotides, the CDR3 is TGTGCCAGCAGTGAAGGGCCAGCGGGTTACAATGAGCAGTTCTTC.

This chain joins TRBV7-2 and TRBJ1-6; 10 positions agree with TRBD1. Germline CDR1 reads SGHTA; CDR2 reads FQGNSA. The length of the CDR3 is 16 residues. V lost 5 bases and J lost 9; bases outside the gene matches: 10. The CDR3 spells CASSPRTGGKGSPLHF. CDR3 coding DNA: TGTGCCAGCAGCCCAAGGACAGGGGGAAAAGGTTCACCCCTCCACTTT.

V is TRBV7-8 and J is TRBJ1-5, with 7 bases aligning to TRBD1. Germline CDR1 SGHVS, CDR2 FQNEAQ. The CDR3 loop spans 17 amino acids. Trimming at V came to 5 bases and at J to 1 base, leaving 11 bases not matched to a gene. This chain's CDR3 is CASSRATGTGSNQPQHF. CDR3 coding DNA: TGTGCCAGCAGCCGAGCGACAGGGACGGGGAGCAATCAGCCCCAGCATTTT.

The chain recombines TRBV7-8 with TRBJ1-3, with D unclear. This CDR3 spans 16 amino acids. Trimming took off 3 bases at V and 0 bases at J, with 12 bases between the two ends. Germline assignment: CDR1 SGHVS and CDR2 FQNEAQ. CDR3 loop: CASSFATVNSGNTIYF. In DNA, the CDR3 is TGTGCCAGCAGCTTCGCCACAGTCAACTCTGGAAACACCATATATTTT.